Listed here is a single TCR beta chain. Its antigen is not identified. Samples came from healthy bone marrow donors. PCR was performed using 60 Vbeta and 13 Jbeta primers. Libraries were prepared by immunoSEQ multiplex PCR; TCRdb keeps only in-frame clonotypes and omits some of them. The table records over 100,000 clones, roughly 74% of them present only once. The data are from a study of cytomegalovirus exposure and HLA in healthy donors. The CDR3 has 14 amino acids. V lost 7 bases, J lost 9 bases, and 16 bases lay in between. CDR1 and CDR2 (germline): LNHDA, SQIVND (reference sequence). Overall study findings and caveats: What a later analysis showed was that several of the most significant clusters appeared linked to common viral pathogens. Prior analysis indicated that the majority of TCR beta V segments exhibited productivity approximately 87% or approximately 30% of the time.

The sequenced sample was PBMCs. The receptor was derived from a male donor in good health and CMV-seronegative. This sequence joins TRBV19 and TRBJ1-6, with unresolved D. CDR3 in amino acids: CASTGGRGGSPLHF. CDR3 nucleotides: TGTGCCAGTACCGGTGGCCGAGGTGGTTCACCCCTCCACTTT.